The TCR beta chain described here comes from a study of beta chain features in type 1 diabetes. Remarks on this clone: Antigen: not known.

Trimming removed 3 bases at V and 1 base at J, with 8 bases between. This CDR3 is built from 14 residues. The germline V gene encodes CDR1 MGHDK and CDR2 SYGVNS. All of the isolated RNA was reverse transcribed, so expressed TCRB transcripts were sequenced. The assay was immunoSEQ multiplex PCR, and TCRdb's table has in-frame clones only and misses some. This sample has 300,000 or so clones, with roughly 9% found just once. General observations from the study: Moderate yet significant TCRB CDR3 shortening was seen in Type 1 diabetes patients in all four CD4+ subsets.

The source of this sequence is a man aged 25 to 45 with type 1 diabetes. This chain connects TRBV25-1 to TRBJ2-3; D unresolved. Material: central memory CD4+ T cells from blood. CDR3 sequence reads: CASSEGFRTDTQYF. Written as DNA, the CDR3 is TGTGCCAGCAGTGAGGGATTTCGCACAGATACGCAGTATTTT.